This passage covers 24 T cell receptor beta chains from one sample sequenced in a study of memory CD4+ T cells and cytomegalovirus serostatus. Single viable CD3+CD4+CD8-CD45RO+ cells were sorted as the memory CD4+ T cells. TCRdb's copy holds only in-frame clones and misses some; the assay was immunoSEQ multiplex PCR. The sample includes tens of thousands of clones, just over 75% of them seen just once. Sequenced input: memory CD4+ T cells from blood. All receptors derive from an adult in good health and CMV-seronegative.

As regards this clone: One junction end does not reproduce the germline sequence, and a read error may be involved. The chain couples TRBV7-7 to TRBJ2-7; TRBD1 is a possible D gene (6 bases). CDR3 length: 15 residues. The germline V gene has CDR1 SSHAT and CDR2 FNYEAQ (reference sequence). CDR3 nucleotides: TGTGCTAGCAGCCCAGGGGCAGGTACAACCTACGAGCAGTACTTC. This translates into CASSPGAGTTYEQYF.

The chain is built from TRBV30 and TRBJ2-1; TRBD1 matches 7 bases. With V trimmed by 8 bases and J by 6 bases, 16 bases remained unmatched. CDR3 size: 15 residues. Germline loops: CDR1 GTSNPN, CDR2 SVGIG (reference sequence). CDR3 loop: CAGSPPGQRGNEQFF. In DNA form, the CDR3 reads TGTGCCGGCTCCCCCCCGGGACAGAGAGGCAATGAGCAGTTCTTC.

The chain has TRBV11-3 and TRBJ2-2, with D perhaps assigned TRBD1 or TRBD2 (6 bases each). Per the germline V gene, CDR1 is SGHNT and CDR2 is YENEEA. The ends were cut back, 0 bases at V and 4 bases at J, with 12 bases in the middle. The CDR3 covers 16 residues. The CDR3 DNA sequence: TGTGCCAGCAGCTTAGAGTCCAGGGGAGGCACCGGGGAGCTGTTTTTT. This translates into CASSLESRGGTGELFF.

This chain connects TRBV2 to TRBJ1-5; the D is unclear. This CDR3 has 14 amino acids. Germline-derived CDR1 and CDR2 are SNHLY and FYNNEI. Trimming pared 4 bases from V and 2 bases from J, leaving 9 bases between. The CDR3 reads CASSGASGNQPQHF. CDR3 coding DNA: TGTGCCAGCAGTGGTGCGTCGGGCAATCAGCCCCAGCATTTT. Supplemented by reference TRBV2 and TRBJ1-5, the full variable domain reads EPEVTQTPSHQVTQMGQEVILRCVPISNHLYFYWYRQILGQKVEFLVSFYNNEISEKSEIFDDQFSVERPDGSNFTLKIRSTKLEDSAMYFCASSGASGNQPQHFGDGTRLSIL.

V gene TRBV28 combines with J gene TRBJ1-2; possible D gene TRBD1, 5 bases. Trimming took off 6 bases at V and 3 bases at J, with 14 bases between the two ends. The germline gives CDR1 MDHEN, CDR2 SYDVKM. The CDR3 loop spans 14 amino acids. The CDR3 DNA follows: TGTGCCAGCAGCCTGCACGGACATGACTATGGCTACACCTTC. The encoded protein is CASSLHGHDYGYTF.

The chain has TRBV15 and TRBJ2-5, with D perhaps assigned TRBD1 or TRBD2 (5 bases each). V lost 8 bases and J lost 6, with 10 bases in between. This CDR3 region has 11 residues. Germline CDR1 and CDR2: LNHNV and YYDKDF (reference sequence). The CDR3 is CATGTEKTQYF. CDR3 sequence (DNA): TGTGCCACCGGGACCGAGAAGACCCAGTACTTC.

The chain joins TRBV11-2 to TRBJ1-6; D remains ambiguous. The length of the CDR3 is 16 residues. V lost 0 bases and J lost 6, with 12 bases in between. Germline V CDR1 and CDR2: SGHAT, FQNNGV. CDR3 residues: CASSLDLNSANSPLHF. The CDR3 DNA sequence: TGTGCCAGCAGCTTAGATCTTAACAGCGCTAATTCACCCCTCCACTTT.

Comment on this clone: The junction departs from germline at one end; a sequencing error may be responsible. The rearrangement uses TRBV2 and TRBJ2-1, with D possibly called TRBD1 or TRBD2 (5 bases each). CDR1 is SNHLY, CDR2 FYNNEI, per germline. The CDR3 contains 11 residues. The CDR3 here is CASSERGGLIF. CDR3 in DNA: TGTGCCAGCAGTGAACGTGGGGGTTTGATCTTC.

The V and J genes are TRBV29-1 and TRBJ2-5; TRBD1 matches at 8 bases. The CDR3 extends over 16 amino acids. Unmatched junction bases numbered 10, after V lost 0 bases and J lost 4 bases. CDR1 SQVTM and CDR2 ANQGSEA come from the germline V gene. CDR3 residues: CSVEEPDREFGETQYF. The CDR3 DNA follows: TGCAGCGTTGAAGAGCCGGACAGGGAATTTGGAGAGACCCAGTACTTC.

The DNA of the CDR3 is TGTGCCTGGAGTGTAGACTATGGCTACACCTTC. This codes for CAWSVDYGYTF. The rearrangement joins TRBV30 to TRBJ1-2, with D unresolved. Trimming took off 0 bases at V and 3 bases at J, with 2 bases between the two ends. Germline V gene lookup returns CDR1 GTSNPN and CDR2 SVGIG (reference sequence). The CDR3 extends over 11 amino acids.

The chain uses TRBV6-4 and TRBJ2-1; 7 nucleotides line up with TRBD1. With V trimmed by 1 base and J by 6 bases, 6 bases remained unmatched. The CDR3 is 15 residues long. Germline-derived CDR1 and CDR2 are MRHNA and SNTAGT. The CDR3: CASSDWDRDRNEQFF. CDR3 bases: TGTGCCAGCAGTGACTGGGACAGAGATCGCAATGAGCAGTTCTTC.

This clone was seen only once. V usage is TRBV18 and J usage is TRBJ1-2; D gene ambiguous. This CDR3 comprises 12 residues. Trimming cost V 2 bases and J 7 bases, with 8 bases left between them. The germline gives CDR1 KGHSH, CDR2 LQKENI. CDR3 in amino acids: CASSPTEGGYTF. The DNA for the CDR3 is TGTGCCAGCTCACCAACGGAGGGTGGCTACACCTTC.

V is TRBV15 and J is TRBJ2-5; 8 positions agree with TRBD2. V lost 0 bases and J lost 0; bases outside the gene matches: 3. Germline V CDR1 and CDR2: LNHNV, YYDKDF (reference sequence). The CDR3 has 16 residues. The CDR3 sequence is CATSRDERGYQETQYF. CDR3 in DNA: TGTGCCACCAGCAGAGATGAGCGGGGGTACCAAGAGACCCAGTACTTC.

V usage is TRBV15 and J usage is TRBJ1-6, with 9 bases aligning to TRBD1. The CDR3 extends over 15 amino acids. The germline gives CDR1 LNHNV, CDR2 YYDKDF (reference sequence). V gave up 1 base and J gave up 10 bases; unmatched junction bases: 5. CDR3 coding DNA: TGTGCCACCAGCAGAGTTGGGACAGGGTACTCACCCCTCCACTTT. Translation: CATSRVGTGYSPLHF.

This clone was counted many times. V gene TRBV4-2 combines with J gene TRBJ2-5, with 7 bases fitting TRBD2. Germline V CDR1 and CDR2: LGHNA, YNFKEQ. This CDR3 contains 15 residues. V was clipped by 1 base and J by 2 bases; unmatched bases: 4. The CDR3 is CASSQGGGRQETQYF. The CDR3 region has the DNA TGTGCCAGCAGCCAAGGGGGGGGGAGGCAAGAGACCCAGTACTTC.

The chain couples TRBV6-6 to TRBJ2-7; D unclear. Germline values: CDR1 MNHNY, CDR2 SVGAGI (reference sequence). Trimming cost V 4 bases and J 3 bases, with 7 bases left between them. The CDR3 spans 12 residues. The CDR3 DNA sequence: TGTGCCAGCAGTTTAAACGACTACGAGCAGTACTTC. Translating gives CASSLNDYEQYF.

V is TRBV7-9 and J is TRBJ2-7; D may be TRBD2 (7 bases). This CDR3 contains 13 residues. Trimming pared 2 bases from V and 4 bases from J, leaving 9 bases between. CDR1 and CDR2 from the germline V gene are SEHNR and FQNEAQ (reference sequence). DNA of the CDR3: TGTGCCAGCAGCTTAAAGGGGGGGTACGAGCAGTACTTC. Amino acid sequence: CASSLKGGYEQYF. The whole variable domain, remainder taken from reference TRBV7-9 and TRBJ2-7, is DTGVSQNPRHKITKRGQNVTFRCDPISEHNRLYWYRQTLGQGPEFLTYFQNEAQLEKSRLLSDRFSAERPKGSFSTLEIQRTEQGDSAMYLCASSLKGGYEQYFGPGTRLTVT.

The V and J genes are TRBV6-1 and TRBJ1-6, with D uncertain. V was cut by 2 bases and J by 4 bases, with 9 bases left in between. The CDR3 sequence is 15 residues long. Germline V gene lookup returns CDR1 MNHNS and CDR2 SASEGT. DNA of the CDR3: TGTGCCAGCAGTGAATATCCAGGATATAATTCACCCCTCCACTTT. The encoded protein is CASSEYPGYNSPLHF.

The genes are TRBV2 and TRBJ2-7; D perhaps matches TRBD2 (7 bases). The CDR3 spans 15 residues. V was shortened by 3 bases and J by 0 bases, with 12 bases between the two germline ends. Per the germline V gene, CDR1 is SNHLY and CDR2 is FYNNEI. The CDR3 loop reads CASSEGGTRSYEQYF. The CDR3 DNA is TGTGCCAGCAGTGAGGGAGGGACACGCTCCTACGAGCAGTACTTC.

CDR3 in amino acids: CASRGYRPYEQYF. The CDR3 DNA is TGTGCCAGCAGAGGCTACAGACCTTACGAGCAGTACTTC. V gene TRBV25-1 combines with J gene TRBJ2-7; D is unresolved. The CDR3 is 13 amino acids. Germline V lookup: CDR1 MGHDK, CDR2 SYGVNS. Trimming pared 6 bases from V and 4 bases from J, leaving 13 bases between.

This chain links TRBV2 with TRBJ2-7; D call uncertain. The CDR3 consists of 13 residues. The germline CDR1 and CDR2 sequences are SNHLY and FYNNEI. V lost 4 bases to trimming and J lost 2 bases, with 9 bases between them. The CDR3 DNA is TGTGCCAGCAGTGTCCAAAAGACCTACGAGCAGTACTTC. It encodes CASSVQKTYEQYF. Complete variable domain (other parts from reference TRBV2 and TRBJ2-7): EPEVTQTPSHQVTQMGQEVILRCVPISNHLYFYWYRQILGQKVEFLVSFYNNEISEKSEIFDDQFSVERPDGSNFTLKIRSTKLEDSAMYFCASSVQKTYEQYFGPGTRLTVT.

This clone was recorded a few times. Other DNA sequences in the sample encode the same CDR3. V gene TRBV7-8 combines with J gene TRBJ1-6; D gene unclear. The germline V and J ends were trimmed by 1 base and 6 bases, with 1 base remaining between them. CDR1 and CDR2 (germline): SGHVS, FQNEAQ. This CDR3 spans 12 amino acids. This CDR3 reads CASSLVNSPLHF. DNA of the CDR3: TGTGCCAGCAGCTTAGTTAATTCACCCCTCCACTTT.

In its sample, this clone was seen a few times. This chain connects TRBV6-5 to TRBJ1-6, with D tentatively TRBD1 (6 bases). Germline lookup yields CDR1 MNHEY and CDR2 SVGAGI. The CDR3 length is 14 residues. The V and J ends lost 11 bases and 1 base respectively, with 12 bases between them. The CDR3 loop reads CAAGGGSYNSPLHF. In nucleotides, the CDR3 is TGTGCCGCAGGAGGGGGTTCCTATAATTCACCCCTCCACTTT.

The chain couples TRBV7-9 to TRBJ2-2; D is unresolved. Per the germline V gene, CDR1 is SEHNR and CDR2 is FQNEAQ (reference sequence). CDR3 length: 11 residues. The ends were cut back, 1 base at V and 7 bases at J, with 1 base in the middle. CDR3 sequence reads: CASSLVGELFF. Written as DNA, the CDR3 is TGTGCCAGCAGCTTAGTCGGGGAGCTGTTTTTT.